Below, one T cell receptor beta chain is given with its context. Its antigen remains unidentified. The CDR3 totals 15 residues. Germline CDR1 is DFQATT and CDR2 is SNEGSKA (reference sequence). V gave up 3 bases and J gave up 7 bases; unmatched junction bases: 11. Prior to sequencing, the ViraFEST assay stimulated PBMC with viral peptide pools, which expanded the antigen-specific CD4+ T cells. Upon completion of about 10 days in culture, CD4+ T cells were isolated. Vaccine recipients had no previous SARS-CoV-2 infection; their nucleocapsid antibodies were negative. For each well, two million PBMC were cultured with 10 IU/ml IL-2 and approximately 10 ug/ml peptides. The data were taken from a study of vaccination effects on CD4 cells after COVID-19. Turning to the study itself: Participants completed two doses of the BNT162b2 or mRNA-1273 vaccine.

Produced via immunoSEQ multiplex PCR; TCRdb's table is partial and in-frame only. This table has some 68,000 clones, over 65% appearing once. The clonotype was recovered from a human donor who received a COVID-19 vaccine. The chain is built from TRBV20-1 and TRBJ2-3; 9 nucleotides match TRBD1. The material was CD4+ T cells from PBMCs cultured with HCoV-OC43 spike peptides, obtained before COVID-19 vaccination. The subset denotes: HCoV-OC43 spike overlapping peptide pool stimulation. CDR3 residues: CSASEVGTGFNTQYF. The CDR3 nucleotides are TGCAGTGCTAGTGAAGTGGGGACAGGGTTCAATACGCAGTATTTT.